This T cell receptor (beta chain) is drawn from a study of spatial heterogeneity in lung cancer (dated by TCRdb to 2018 to 2020). Concerning the study at large: The donors were 70 or so patients from the lung TRACERx cohort who had early-stage, untreated non-small cell lung cancer. TCR repertoire features were related to nonsynonymous mutation counts determined by whole-exome sequencing of tumor tissue. Follow-up PBMC samples were sequenced whenever available, with a median time to follow-up of approximately two years after resection. In non-small cell lung cancer, the study quantitatively compared TCR alpha and beta repertoires across several tumor regions, matched nontumor lung, and blood. In the raw uncorrected reads, each unique combination of TCR and UMI appeared more than ten times on average. Both alpha and beta chains were TCR-sequenced in samples taken at surgery, namely 220 tumor regions, 64 matched nontumor lung samples and around 53 PBMC samples. Beta-chain transcripts were consistently detected in greater numbers than alpha-chain transcripts, which likely reflects a higher abundance of beta-chain transcripts. What the authors observed across the whole study: Comparisons of baseline and follow-up blood repertoires included only approximately 15 patients. Additional single-cell paired TCR alpha and beta sequencing was considered necessary to confirm, at a functional level, the hypothesis that regional TCRs recognize regional mutations. Ubiquitous expanded tumor TCRs were detected in blood more often at tumor resection than at routine follow-up.

For this clonotype: Its antigen is still unknown. Within one base of it there is no much larger clone, and no base qualities were kept.

The sample's time point, from its label and the paper: blood at routine non-recurrence follow-up after resection. TCR sequencing used whole RNA extracted from tumor and nontumor lung tissue, or from cryopreserved PBMC samples, without cell sorting. Only patients for whom sufficient RNA was available from at least two tumor regions were selected for TCR sequencing. The CDR3, from cysteine to phenylalanine, totals 15 residues. The sequence is cut down to CDR3 DNA, 45 bases in frame from base 1. CDR1 and CDR2 were assigned from the germline V gene as SNHLY and FYNNEI. A distance of 13 bases separates the germline ends of V and J, which lose 4 bases and 4 bases respectively. The library came from 5' RACE. The run used a NextSeq 500. To allow correction of PCR and sequencing errors, the TCR library protocol tagged every TCR cDNA molecule with a unique molecular identifier. The authors processed their data as follows. TCR identification, UMI-based error correction and CDR3 extraction were performed with Decombinator tools. Expanded TCRs were defined as those above a frequency of 2 per 1,000, corresponding to the top 1% of the tumor frequency distribution. Renyi diversity was calculated using the R vegan package after each repertoire was subsampled 100 times to 5,000 TCRs. CDR3 similarity networks were built from amino acid triplet string-kernel similarity, connecting CDR3s with pairwise similarity above 0.82. TCRdb handled the public reads itself, with Q25 trimming in fastp and clone calling in MiXCR, and kept productive beta chains. Entries that share a CDR3 protein sequence are merged under the most common genes and DNA. The V and J calls and clone size come from TCRdb's table, not from the authors' own analysis. The sample data list around 120,000 distinct CDR3 sequences, and approximately 12% of these were observed just once. The leading ten clones occupy around a sixth of the sample.

The TCR comes from a male donor with early-stage non-small cell lung cancer. The sequenced sample was PBMCs, obtained at follow-up. Recombination connected TRBV2 to TRBJ2-2; the D gene is tentatively TRBD1 or TRBD2, each matching 5 bases. The DNA reads TGTGCCAGCAGTGTGGGACGCGTCGTCACCGGGGAGCTGTTTTTT. It specifies CASSVGRVVTGELFF.